This T cell receptor (beta chain) stems from a study of T cells in Graves' hyperthyroidism and ophthalmopathy. The study defined stable Graves' hyperthyroidism as no ophthalmopathy progression within 18 months. The patients, who ranged from 18 to 65 in age, presented with newly diagnosed hyperthyroidism lasting under 2 months. Exclusions: uncontrolled infection, other autoimmune disease, pregnancy, lactation. PBMCs stemmed from approximately 10 ml fresh peripheral blood. Researchers took RNA transcripts and amplified the TCR beta CDR3 regions from them. The primer set for the first-round RT-PCR of the TCR CDR3 was HTBI. MiXCR, applied by TCRdb to the multiplex PCR reads, yields one record per CDR3 protein. Here the sample spans 460,000 or so distinct CDR3 sequences, over 13% being singletons. There are 16 residues in the CDR3. Germline V lookup: CDR1 MNHNS, CDR2 SASEGT. V shed 1 base, J shed 3 bases, and the junction held 6 bases outside the gene matches.

With respect to this clonotype: A much larger clone is a single base away; this may be a read error.

The V and J genes are TRBV6-1 and TRBJ2-7; 10 bases fit TRBD1. This receptor was taken from a young woman with Graves' hyperthyroidism. The sequencing sample was made of blood. The CDR3 reads CASSEGVGTGDYEQYF. CDR3 in DNA: TGTGCCAGCAGTGAAGGGGTAGGGACAGGGGACTACGAGCAGTACTTC.